One and the same sample provided the 23 T cell receptor beta chains below, sequenced in a study of blood T cell repertoires in COVID-19. Only in-frame clones appear in the TCRdb table, and some are missing; sequencing was by immunoSEQ multiplex PCR. The table records a few hundred thousand clones, around 85% of them present only once. Sequenced material: peripheral blood. All receptors derive from a woman younger than 35 with acute or convalescent COVID-19.

The V and J genes are TRBV5-1 and TRBJ2-1; 9 bases are a match to TRBD2. The CDR3 consists of 14 residues. V lost 4 bases, J lost 5 bases, and 4 bases stayed unmatched. Germline V gene sequence: CDR1 SGHRS, CDR2 YFSETQ. The CDR3 region has the DNA TGCGCCAGCAGCCCGGGACTAGCCAACAATGAGCAGTTCTTC. Amino acid sequence: CASSPGLANNEQFF.

This clone was seen only a few times. The J gene is TRBJ1-4, the V gene TRBV7-9; D is unresolved. The CDR3 length is 16 residues. Deletions cut 3 bases from V and 4 bases from J, with 15 bases between. The germline V gene encodes CDR1 SEHNR and CDR2 FQNEAQ (reference sequence). This CDR3 reads CASSFSWGADNEKLFF. The CDR3 bases are TGTGCCAGCAGCTTTTCTTGGGGAGCGGATAATGAAAAACTGTTTTTT.

The gene calls are TRBV10-3 and TRBJ1-1; TRBD1 might be the D (5 bases). Germline V CDR1 and CDR2: ENHRY, SYGVKD. Trimming took 1 base from V and 4 from J, leaving 10 bases between them. The CDR3 runs 14 residues. CDR3 in amino acids: CAISEYGGSTEAFF. The CDR3 nucleotides are TGTGCCATCAGTGAGTACGGGGGTTCCACTGAAGCTTTCTTT.

V usage is TRBV18 and J usage is TRBJ1-3, with D maybe TRBD1 (5 bases). V was clipped by 3 bases and J by 0 bases, with 9 bases between them. This CDR3 is built from 15 residues. Germline values: CDR1 KGHSH, CDR2 LQKENI. CDR3 amino acids: CASSPRDGSGNTIYF. CDR3 coding DNA: TGTGCCAGCTCACCGCGGGACGGCTCTGGAAACACCATATATTTT.

J is TRBJ1-1 and V is TRBV19; TRBD1 aligns across 9 bases. V shed 3 bases and J 10 bases; nucleotides not matched to a gene: 15. Per the germline V gene, CDR1 is LNHDA and CDR2 is SQIVND (reference sequence). The CDR3 is made up of 16 amino acids. Here the CDR3 reads CASSIPGQGRGWRAFF. Written as DNA, the CDR3 is TGTGCCAGTAGTATTCCGGGACAGGGTCGGGGTTGGCGAGCTTTCTTT.

The chain employs TRBV23-1 and TRBJ1-3; TRBD1 agrees at 8 bases. TRBV23-1 is labeled an ORF, and its function is uncertain. CDR3 size: 20 residues. With 0 bases clipped from V and 6 bases from J, the junction kept 19 bases outside the gene matches. The CDR3 reads CASSQSIGQGSNILENTIYF. CDR3 in DNA: TGCGCCAGCAGTCAATCAATAGGACAGGGAAGTAACATTCTGGAAAACACCATATATTTT.

The genes are TRBV3-1 (or the pseudogene TRBV3-2) and TRBJ1-4, with D perhaps TRBD1 (5 bases). Germline assignment: CDR1 LGHDT and CDR2 YNNKEL (reference sequence). Between the trimmed V and J ends, which lost 5 bases and 5 bases, there was a span of 9 bases. This CDR3 is built from 13 residues. The CDR3 DNA reads TGTGCCAGCAGCTTCGGGGGGAATGAAAAACTGTTTTTT. Residues: CASSFGGNEKLFF.

This chain uses TRBV30 with TRBJ1-5; 10 nucleotides align to TRBD1. The CDR3 totals 13 residues. CDR1 is GTSNPN and CDR2 is SVGIG in the germline V gene (reference sequence). CDR3 DNA sequence: TGTGCTTCGACAGGGGGCTTCAATCAGCCCCAGCATTTT. Residues: CASTGGFNQPQHF.

This chain links TRBV23-1 with TRBJ1-3; D is uncertain. TRBV23-1 is assigned to the ORF class and has an uncertain function. This CDR3 spans 16 amino acids. The V gene lost 7 bases and the J gene lost 7 bases, with 23 bases spanning the gap. The CDR3 coding sequence is TGCGCCAGCACCTACCGGGCTTGTCGCGCGGGTAACACCATATATTTT. It translates to CASTYRACRAGNTIYF.

The gene calls are TRBV5-1 and TRBJ2-7; the D gene is possibly TRBD2 (6 bases). V shed 5 bases and J shed 0 bases, with 12 bases lying between them. This CDR3 comprises 14 residues. The germline gives CDR1 SGHRS, CDR2 YFSETQ. The CDR3 here is CASREGSGSYEQYF. CDR3 bases: TGCGCCAGCAGGGAGGGGTCCGGCTCCTACGAGCAGTACTTC. The whole variable domain, filled in from reference TRBV5-1 and TRBJ2-7, reads KAGVTQTPRYLIKTRGQQVTLSCSPISGHRSVSWYQQTPGQGLQFLFEYFSETQRNKGNFPGRFSGRQFSNSRSEMNVSTLELGDSALYLCASREGSGSYEQYFGPGTRLTVT.

This clone was observed once. The CDR3 DNA is TGTGCCAGCAGCCACACAGGGAGTGGAGCAACTAATGAAAAACTGTTTTTT. Translation gives CASSHTGSGATNEKLFF. J is TRBJ1-4 and V is TRBV3-1 (or the pseudogene TRBV3-2); a possible D gene is TRBD1 (6 bases). CDR3 length: 17 amino acids. Germline CDR1 LGHDT, CDR2 YNNKEL (reference sequence). V lost 3 bases and J lost 0, with 14 bases in between.

This clone appeared a single time. The rearrangement uses TRBV28 and TRBJ1-2; no reliable D call. This CDR3 is built from 13 residues. Trimming shortened V by 10 bases and J by 4 bases, and 16 bases separated the two germline ends. CDR1 is MDHEN, CDR2 SYDVKM, per germline. CDR3 loop: CAISSDTFYGYTF. In DNA form, the CDR3 reads TGTGCCATCAGCTCCGACACTTTCTATGGCTACACCTTC.

The chain employs TRBV19 and TRBJ1-2; the D gene is possibly TRBD1 (6 bases). Trimming left V 9 bases short and J 5 bases short, with 13 bases between. There are 12 residues in the CDR3. Looked up from germline, CDR1 is LNHDA and CDR2 is SQIVND (reference sequence). CDR3 DNA sequence: TGTGCCAGCAATACAGGGATTTATGGCTACACCTTC. Residues: CASNTGIYGYTF.

The J gene is TRBJ2-7, the V gene TRBV7-9; 8 bases line up with TRBD1. CDR1 is SEHNR, CDR2 FQNEAQ, per germline (reference sequence). CDR3 size: 15 residues. V dropped 5 bases and J dropped 0; count of bases not matched to a gene: 6. CDR3: CASSLGQVSSYEQYF. DNA for the CDR3: TGTGCCAGCAGCCTGGGACAGGTCAGCTCCTACGAGCAGTACTTC.

The rearrangement links TRBV14 to TRBJ2-3; 8 bases agree with TRBD1. The junction had 5 bases not matched to a gene; V was cut back by 1 base and J by 5 bases. The CDR3 spans 15 residues. Germline V lookup: CDR1 SGHDN, CDR2 FVKESK. CDR3 sequence: CASSQGQGFVDTQYF. In DNA form, the CDR3 reads TGTGCCAGCAGCCAAGGACAGGGGTTTGTAGATACGCAGTATTTT.

This chain uses TRBV6-6 with TRBJ1-5; D might be TRBD1 (6 bases). Germline-derived CDR1 and CDR2 are MNHNY and SVGAGI (reference sequence). The CDR3 covers 16 residues. V lost 2 bases, J lost 3 bases, and 14 bases lay in between. As DNA, the CDR3 is TGTGCCAGCAGTTACCCCGAGACAGGTGCCAATCAGCCCCAGCATTTT. Protein sequence: CASSYPETGANQPQHF.

The V and J genes are TRBV21-1 and TRBJ2-7; the table names TRBD1, a call not compared with the DNA. TRBV21-1 has pseudogene status. This CDR3 spans 13 amino acids. The CDR3 sequence is CASSKAYRDEQYF. In nucleotides, the CDR3 is TGTGCCAGCAGCAAGGCCTACAGGGACGAGCAGTACTTC.

This clone has more than one count but fewer than ten. The J gene is TRBJ1-5, the V gene TRBV12-5; D gene unclear. Trimming removed 0 bases at V and 2 bases at J, with 14 bases between. The CDR3 is 17 amino acids. CDR1 and CDR2 (germline): LGHNT, FRNRAP. CDR3 sequence (DNA): TGTGCTAGTGGTTTGGTACAAGAAGTTGTTGGCAATCAGCCCCAGCATTTT. Translating it yields CASGLVQEVVGNQPQHF.

This rearrangement joins TRBV6-5 to TRBJ2-5; D may be TRBD1 (6 bases). Trimming took 4 bases from V and 2 from J, leaving 14 bases between them. CDR1 MNHEY and CDR2 SVGAGI come from the germline V gene. This CDR3 spans 15 amino acids. The CDR3 DNA follows: TGTGCCAGCAGTTTCCAAGGGGGACCTCAAGAGACCCAGTACTTC. Translating it yields CASSFQGGPQETQYF.

The chain joins TRBV19 to TRBJ2-5, with TRBD2 matching over 13 bases. Germline V gene lookup returns CDR1 LNHDA and CDR2 SQIVND (reference sequence). This CDR3 has 16 amino acids. V shed 3 bases and J 4 bases; nucleotides not matched to a gene: 5. The CDR3 protein is CASSIGTSGIRETQYF. The CDR3 DNA is TGTGCCAGTAGTATCGGGACTAGCGGGATCCGAGAGACCCAGTACTTC.

This chain connects TRBV19 to TRBJ1-6; D is undetermined. CDR3 size: 15 residues. The V gene's germline CDR1 is LNHDA and CDR2 SQIVND (reference sequence). The V end was cut by 3 bases, the J end by 0 bases, with 6 bases between. CDR3 protein: CASSMPSSYNSPLHF. As DNA, the CDR3 is TGTGCCAGTAGTATGCCGAGCTCCTATAATTCACCCCTCCACTTT.

This clone was observed a handful of times. The V call is TRBV30, the J call TRBJ1-2, with D unresolved. Trimming cost V 2 bases and J 1 base, with 8 bases left between them. The CDR3 totals 13 residues. Germline-derived CDR1 and CDR2 are GTSNPN and SVGIG (reference sequence). The CDR3 sequence: CAWSLTHNYGYTF. The CDR3 nucleotides read TGTGCCTGGAGTCTTACTCATAACTATGGCTACACCTTC.

The chain uses TRBV2 and TRBJ1-1; no firm D call. In germline, CDR1 is SNHLY, CDR2 FYNNEI. The CDR3 extends over 13 amino acids. Trimming left V 7 bases short and J 5 bases short, with 14 bases between. CDR3 sequence (DNA): TGTGCCAGCACCATAGAGAGGTGGACTGAAGCTTTCTTT. This codes for CASTIERWTEAFF.